The clone carrying this T cell receptor beta chain was seen only once. The germline gives CDR1 SGHVS, CDR2 FQNEAQ. This CDR3 spans 14 amino acids. V was clipped by 5 bases and J by 13 bases; unmatched bases: 10. The sample comes from a study of blood T cell repertoires in COVID-19. About the research overall: Italy, Spain and the United States were the sources of the convalescent and acute COVID-19 samples. The analysed material was cDNA or gDNA that came from T cells, B-cell-depleted T cells, or PBMCs.

Under the authors' procedure: Reference gene primers were amplified, and this amplification served to estimate nucleated cell counts. Only in-frame clones appear in the TCRdb table, and some are missing; sequencing was by immunoSEQ multiplex PCR. The V and J calls and clone size are taken from that table; D and trimming were inferred from the DNA. The table lists some 19,000 clones, 88% of them singletons. The TCR originated in a human donor in a cohort sampled during active COVID-19. The donor label of this sample is uncertain. The chain links TRBV7-8 to TRBJ2-7; 14 bases fit TRBD2. The sample taken for sequencing was peripheral blood. The CDR3 is CASSMTGTSGRAYF. CDR3 coding DNA: TGTGCCAGCAGCATGACCGGGACTAGCGGGAGAGCATACTTC.